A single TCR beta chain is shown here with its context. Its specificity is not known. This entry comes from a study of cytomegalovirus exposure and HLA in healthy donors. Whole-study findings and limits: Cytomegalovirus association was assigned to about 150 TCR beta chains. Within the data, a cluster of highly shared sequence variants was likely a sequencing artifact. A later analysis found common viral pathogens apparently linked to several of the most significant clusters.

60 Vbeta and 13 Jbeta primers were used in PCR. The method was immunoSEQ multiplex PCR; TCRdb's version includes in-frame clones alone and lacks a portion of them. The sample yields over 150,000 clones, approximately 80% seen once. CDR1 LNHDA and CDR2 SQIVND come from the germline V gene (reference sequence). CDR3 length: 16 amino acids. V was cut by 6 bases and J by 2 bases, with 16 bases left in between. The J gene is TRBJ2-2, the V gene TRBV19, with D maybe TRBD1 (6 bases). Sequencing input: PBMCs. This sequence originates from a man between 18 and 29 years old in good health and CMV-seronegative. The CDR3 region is CASRGGGGINTGELFF. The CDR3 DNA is TGTGCCAGTAGAGGGGGTGGAGGCATAAACACCGGGGAGCTGTTTTTT.